This TCR beta chain is drawn from a study of cytomegalovirus exposure and HLA in healthy donors. At the level of the study: Earlier results showed roughly 110 million unique TCR beta sequences derived from approximately 170 million T cells.

About this clone: No antigen is known for it.

J gave up 3 bases and V 6 bases, and 5 bases lay outside the gene matches. The CDR3 spans 14 residues. Germline V lookup: CDR1 MDHEN, CDR2 SYDVKM. Study outcomes and limitations: In a later analysis, TCR association rates varied by HLA locus: DRB1 most, HLA-C fewest. Three CMV-associated chains were confirmed in vitro to be specific for CMV antigens.

Both 60 Vbeta primers and 13 Jbeta primers went into the PCR. The authors' processing: There were 70 million to 95 million unique TCR beta chains by a later count, and approximately 10 million of them were shared. Assay used: immunoSEQ multiplex PCR; TCRdb lists only in-frame clones, some missing. The DNA was the basis for D and trimming; V, J and clone size are from that table. The sample shows about 130,000 clones, over 75% of them seen only once. The gene calls are TRBV28 and TRBJ2-1, with 7 bases aligning to TRBD2. The sequence was obtained from a woman aged 35 to 49 in good health and CMV-seropositive. The sequenced sample consisted of PBMCs. The CDR3 DNA follows: TGTGCCAGCAGCCGACTAGCAAGCTACAATGAGCAGTTCTTC. It encodes CASSRLASYNEQFF.